The 24 T cell receptor beta chains in this list originate from one sample, sequenced in a study of T cells in Graves' hyperthyroidism and ophthalmopathy. Template material for amplifying TCR beta CDR3 regions consisted of RNA transcripts. The study used the HTBI primer set for a first-round RT-PCR of the TCR CDR3. TCRdb passed the multiplex PCR reads through MiXCR, listing each CDR3 protein once. Found here are 360,000 or so distinct CDR3 sequences, 15% of them singletons; the top ten hold approximately 19%. The sequencing input was blood. The receptor set was obtained from a woman aged 60-75 years with Graves' ophthalmopathy.

The chain links TRBV6-2 or TRBV6-3 to TRBJ2-5; 11 positions match TRBD2. Trimming cost V 5 bases and J 4 bases; bases outside gene matches: 6. CDR1 is MNHEY, CDR2 SVGEGT, per germline. This CDR3 region has 15 residues. The CDR3 sequence: CASSPSTSGTETQYF. The CDR3 coding sequence is TGTGCCAGCAGTCCTTCGACTAGCGGGACAGAGACCCAGTACTTC.

The chain employs TRBV5-1 and TRBJ1-2, with D unclear. Between the trimmed V and J ends, which lost 4 bases and 4 bases, there was a span of 8 bases. Germline V lookup: CDR1 SGHRS, CDR2 YFSETQ. This CDR3 spans 12 amino acids. The CDR3 reads CASSEDRYGYTF. CDR3 bases: TGCGCCAGCAGCGAGGACCGCTATGGCTACACCTTC.

The chain joins TRBV19 to TRBJ2-2; perhaps TRBD1 as D (6 bases). Germline loops: CDR1 LNHDA, CDR2 SQIVND (reference sequence). The CDR3 loop spans 13 amino acids. The V gene lost 9 bases and the J gene lost 4 bases, with 12 bases spanning the gap. CDR3 protein: CASQGLGTGELFF. CDR3 coding DNA: TGTGCCAGCCAGGGGTTGGGCACCGGGGAGCTGTTTTTT.

To note about this clonotype: A much larger clone sits a single nucleotide away, making a read error possible. This rearrangement joins TRBV7-3 to TRBJ2-7; the D is unclear. The V and J ends lost 5 bases and 6 bases respectively, with 11 bases between them. The CDR3 contains 12 residues. Germline lookup yields CDR1 SGHTA and CDR2 FQGTGA. The CDR3 protein is CASSPGGPEQYF. CDR3 sequence (DNA): TGTGCCAGCAGCCCGGGTGGTCCCGAGCAGTACTTC.

This clonotype showed up many times. V gene TRBV4-2 combines with J gene TRBJ2-7, with a possible D match to TRBD1 (6 bases). V gave up 0 bases and J gave up 0 bases, with 12 bases separating them. This CDR3 spans 16 amino acids. Germline-derived CDR1 and CDR2 are LGHNA and YNFKEQ. The CDR3, as DNA: TGTGCCAGCAGCCAAGAGGTCGCAGGGGCCTCCTACGAGCAGTACTTC. This encodes CASSQEVAGASYEQYF.

The table lists this clonotype with a few counts. J is TRBJ2-7 and V is TRBV15, with 13 bases lining up with TRBD2. CDR1 is LNHNV, CDR2 YYDKDF, per germline (reference sequence). J was trimmed by 4 bases and V by 1 base; bases with no gene match: 7. This CDR3 has 17 amino acids. The CDR3 reads CATSRGVRTSGSYEQYF. The CDR3 DNA is TGTGCCACCAGCAGAGGCGTACGGACTAGCGGGAGTTACGAGCAGTACTTC.

The sample holds a few counts of this clonotype. The rearrangement joins TRBV4-1 to TRBJ2-5; D not certain. Germline V gene lookup returns CDR1 MGHRA and CDR2 YSYEKL. The CDR3 runs to 13 residues. V shed 0 bases and J shed 5 bases, with 7 bases lying between them. CDR3 bases: TGCGCCAGCAGCCAAGATCGCAGGGAGACCCAGTACTTC. Translated, it gives CASSQDRRETQYF.

This clonotype occurred a few times. The chain recombines TRBV6-6 with TRBJ2-7; 9 bases match TRBD1. Trimming removed 2 bases from V and 5 bases from J; junction bases left unmatched: 13. This CDR3 has 17 amino acids. Germline V lookup: CDR1 MNHNY, CDR2 SVGAGI (reference sequence). The CDR3 nucleotides read TGTGCCAGCAGTTACGCCCGCGGGACAGGGAGTTGGGACGAGCAGTACTTC. This sequence encodes CASSYARGTGSWDEQYF.

The chain is built from TRBV19 and TRBJ1-1; no reliable D call. V shed 8 bases and J shed 4 bases, with 11 bases lying between them. The CDR3 sequence is 12 residues long. The V gene's germline CDR1 is LNHDA and CDR2 SQIVND (reference sequence). The CDR3, as DNA: TGTGCCAGTCGGGAGAGTTCCACTGAAGCTTTCTTT. Translation: CASRESSTEAFF.

As to this clonotype: The germline gene is not matched at one end of the junction; a read error may be the cause. The chain combines TRBV7-9 with TRBJ2-1; no definite D call. There are 14 residues in the CDR3. In germline, CDR1 is SEHNR, CDR2 FQNEAQ (reference sequence). This CDR3 reads CASNLEFGVNEQFF. CDR3 DNA: TGTGCCAGCAACTTAGAATTTGGGGTCAATGAGCAGTTCTTC.

This clonotype was detected ten times or more. The chain is built from TRBV12-3 or TRBV12-4 and TRBJ2-2, with TRBD2 identical over 7 bases. The CDR3 extends over 15 amino acids. The V gene end was trimmed by 5 bases and the J gene end by 4 bases; junction bases not matched to a gene: 7. CDR3 nucleotides: TGTGCCAGCAGTAGGAGGGAGGGATCCACCGGGGAGCTGTTTTTT. Amino acid sequence: CASSRREGSTGELFF.

The rearrangement joins TRBV5-1 to TRBJ2-7, with D tentatively TRBD2 (6 bases). CDR3 size: 15 residues. The V end lost 4 bases, the J end lost 7 bases, and 21 bases lay between the germline ends. Per germline, CDR1 SGHRS and CDR2 YFSETQ. For the CDR3, the DNA is TGCGCCAGCAGCCCGCAGGCCGGGGGTGACGGGGAGCAGTACTTC. Protein product: CASSPQAGGDGEQYF.

This clonotype was detected only a few times. The chain combines TRBV6-1 with TRBJ1-3; D is unresolved. Trimming pared 5 bases from V and 0 bases from J, leaving 8 bases between. CDR3 length: 14 amino acids. CDR1 is MNHNS, CDR2 SASEGT, per germline. CDR3 sequence reads: CASSRRISGNTIYF. CDR3 coding DNA: TGTGCCAGCAGTAGACGTATCTCTGGAAACACCATATATTTT.

This clonotype showed up many times. The chain couples TRBV12-3 or TRBV12-4 to TRBJ1-1, with D maybe TRBD1 (5 bases). V gave up 7 bases and J gave up 5 bases, with 23 bases separating them. The CDR3 runs to 16 residues. The CDR3 region has the DNA TGTGCCAGCAATCACGGGCCGGGGGGGTTGAGTACTGAAGCTTTCTTT. This sequence encodes CASNHGPGGLSTEAFF.

This clonotype was seen more than once but under ten times. This chain links TRBV15 with TRBJ1-5; D is perhaps TRBD1 (5 bases). CDR3 length equals 15 residues. Trimming stripped 0 bases from V and 4 bases from J, with 10 bases between. Per germline, CDR1 LNHNV and CDR2 YYDKDF (reference sequence). In DNA form, the CDR3 reads TGTGCCACCAGCAGAGATTACGCAGGGAATCAGCCCCAGCATTTT. As protein: CATSRDYAGNQPQHF.

This clonotype showed up just once. A single base separates this from a much larger clone, so it may be a read error. The chain is built from TRBV5-6 and TRBJ1-4; 7 bases align to TRBD1. The CDR3 has 15 amino acids. Germline loops: CDR1 SGHDT, CDR2 YYEEEE. The CDR3 reads CASSSTGTVNEKLSF. In DNA, the CDR3 is TGTGCCAGCAGCTCAACCGGGACAGTGAATGAAAAACTGTCTTTT.

The chain combines TRBV7-2 with TRBJ1-1; no firm D call. The V end lost 4 bases, the J end lost 3 bases, and 6 bases lay between the germline ends. The V gene's germline CDR1 is SGHTA and CDR2 FQGNSA. The CDR3 covers 12 residues. CDR3: CASSYIYTEAFF. The CDR3 DNA sequence: TGTGCCAGCAGCTATATTTACACTGAAGCTTTCTTT.

The rearrangement joins TRBV6-1 to TRBJ1-4, with a tentative D call TRBD1 (5 bases). This CDR3 comprises 11 residues. Trimming removed 8 bases from V and 7 bases from J, with 8 bases in between. The germline CDR1 and CDR2 sequences are MNHNS and SASEGT. In DNA form, the CDR3 reads TGTGCCAGCGGGAGGGGTGAAAAACTGTTTTTT. Translation gives CASGRGEKLFF.

This clonotype was picked up many times. The gene calls are TRBV12-3 or TRBV12-4 and TRBJ1-6; TRBD1 is a possible D gene (5 bases). The V end lost 0 bases, the J end lost 10 bases, and 16 bases lay between the germline ends. The CDR3 is 16 amino acids. The CDR3 reads CASSLAEGSGGSPLHF. The CDR3 DNA is TGTGCCAGCAGTTTAGCCGAGGGGAGCGGGGGATCACCCCTCCACTTT.

This clonotype has a handful of counts. The V and J genes are TRBV28 and TRBJ2-1, with D uncertain. Deletions cut 7 bases from V and 3 bases from J, with 10 bases between. This CDR3 region has 13 residues. CDR1 and CDR2 from the germline V gene are MDHEN and SYDVKM. This chain's CDR3 is CASTSGLYNEQFF. The CDR3 DNA reads TGTGCCAGCACCTCCGGGCTCTACAATGAGCAGTTCTTC.

This clonotype was counted many times. The V call is TRBV12-3 or TRBV12-4, the J call TRBJ2-2; 9 bases fit TRBD2. This CDR3 has 17 amino acids. With 7 bases clipped from V and 1 base from J, the junction kept 10 bases outside the gene matches. The CDR3 sequence: CASTDSGTSLNTGELFF. As DNA, the CDR3 is TGTGCCAGCACCGACTCCGGGACTAGCCTGAACACCGGGGAGCTGTTTTTT.

This clonotype came up many times. This rearrangement joins TRBV9 to TRBJ2-6; D call uncertain. CDR3 size: 15 residues. CDR1 and CDR2 from the germline V gene are SGDLS and YYNGEE. V lost 2 bases, J lost 0 bases, and 6 bases lay in between. In DNA form, the CDR3 reads TGTGCCAGCAGCGTTTCAGACTCTGGGGCCAACGTCCTGACTTTC. Its protein product is CASSVSDSGANVLTF.

Ten or more counts support this clonotype. The rearrangement joins TRBV20-1 to TRBJ2-5; 9 bases are shared with TRBD2. This CDR3 spans 14 amino acids. Germline CDR1 and CDR2: DFQATT and SNEGSKA (reference sequence). V was clipped by 0 bases and J by 9 bases; unmatched bases: 8. CDR3 in DNA: TGCAGTGCTAGAGATCCAGCGGGAGGTCTCGCCCAGTACTTC. This gives the protein CSARDPAGGLAQYF.

The CDR3 sequence is CASSLSGRPAEQYF. The DNA for the CDR3 is TGTGCCAGCAGCCTTAGCGGGAGGCCCGCCGAGCAGTACTTC. This chain connects TRBV5-6 to TRBJ2-7, with 10 bases fitting TRBD2. Losses at the gene ends were 4 bases for V and 6 bases for J; bases not matched to a gene: 7. Germline lookup yields CDR1 SGHDT and CDR2 YYEEEE. The CDR3 covers 14 residues.